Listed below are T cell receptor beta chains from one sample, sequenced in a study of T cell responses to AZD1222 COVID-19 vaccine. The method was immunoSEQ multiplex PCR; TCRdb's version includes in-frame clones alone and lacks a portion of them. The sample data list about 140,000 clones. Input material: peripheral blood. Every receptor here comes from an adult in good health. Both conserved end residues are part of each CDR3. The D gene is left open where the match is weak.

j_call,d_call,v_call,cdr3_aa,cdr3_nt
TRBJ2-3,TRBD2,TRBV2,CATGTSLPTDTQYF,TGTGCCACAGGGACTAGTCTTCCCACAGATACGCAGTATTTT
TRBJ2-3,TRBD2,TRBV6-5,CASSYSDGGGDTQYF,TGTGCCAGCAGTTACTCTGATGGGGGGGGAGATACGCAGTATTTT
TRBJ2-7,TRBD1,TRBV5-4,CASSSGQGWYEQYF,TGTGCCAGCAGCTCCGGACAGGGGTGGTACGAGCAGTACTTC
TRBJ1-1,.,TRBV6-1,CASSEFGLPNTEAFF,TGTGCCAGCAGTGAATTTGGACTGCCGAACACTGAAGCTTTCTTT
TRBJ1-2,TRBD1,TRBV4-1,CASSLTQGEGYTF,TGCGCCAGCAGCCTTACTCAGGGGGAAGGCTACACCTTC
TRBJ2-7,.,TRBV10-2,CASSARTVSPYEQYF,TGCGCCAGCAGCGCGCGGACAGTTAGCCCCTACGAGCAGTACTTC
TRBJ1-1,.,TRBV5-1,CASSLWEGVNTEAFF,TGCGCCAGCAGCTTGTGGGAGGGGGTGAACACTGAAGCTTTCTTT
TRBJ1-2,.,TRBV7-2,CASGAAGEWYGYTF,TGTGCCAGCGGAGCGGCAGGGGAATGGTATGGCTACACCTTC
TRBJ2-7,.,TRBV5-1,CASSLVRGIDYHEQYF,TGCGCCAGCAGCTTGGTCAGGGGAATCGACTACCACGAGCAGTACTTC
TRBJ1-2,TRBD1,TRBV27,CASSWSSGGAYGYTF,TGTGCCAGCAGTTGGTCGTCAGGGGGCGCCTATGGCTACACCTTC
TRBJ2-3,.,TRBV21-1,CASSKCRATGNSTDTQYF,TGTGCCAGCAGCAAATGCCGGGCGACGGGGAACAGCACAGATACGCAGTATTTT
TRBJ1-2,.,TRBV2,CASSGIGGYGYTF,TGTGCCAGCAGTGGAATCGGCGGCTATGGCTACACCTTC
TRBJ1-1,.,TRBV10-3,CAISESLDLNTEAFF,TGTGCCATCAGTGAGTCATTGGATTTGAACACTGAAGCTTTCTTT
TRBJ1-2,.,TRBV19,CASSTPDRTYGYTF,TGTGCCAGTAGTACCCCCGACAGGACCTATGGCTACACCTTC
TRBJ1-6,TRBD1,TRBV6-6,CASRPGTGVYSPLHF,TGTGCCAGCAGACCCGGGACAGGGGTTTATTCACCCCTCCACTTT
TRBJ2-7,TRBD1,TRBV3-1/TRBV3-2,CASSQPETGTYEQYF,TGTGCCAGCAGCCAACCTGAGACAGGGACCTACGAGCAGTACTTC
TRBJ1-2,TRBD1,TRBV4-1,CASSQPSLAATGGRGYTF,TGCGCCAGCAGCCAACCTTCATTGGCTGCGACAGGGGGTCGTGGCTACACCTTC
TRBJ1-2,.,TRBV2,CASNPGQVGGYTF,TGTGCCAGCAACCCGGGTCAGGTGGGGGGCTACACCTTC
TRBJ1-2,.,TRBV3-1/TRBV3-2,CASSQPNKQGYGYTF,TGTGCCAGCAGCCAACCGAACAAGCAGGGCTATGGCTACACCTTC
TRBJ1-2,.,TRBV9,CASSLRPTYYGYTF,TGTGCCAGCAGCTTACGACCCACCTACTATGGCTACACCTTC
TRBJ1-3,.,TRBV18,CASRDTISGNTIYF,TGTGCCAGCCGTGACACGATCTCTGGAAACACCATATATTTT
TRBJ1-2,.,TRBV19,CASSRPGVYGYTF,TGTGCCAGTAGTCGGCCCGGAGTCTATGGCTACACCTTC
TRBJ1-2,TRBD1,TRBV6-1,CASSEAGTANYGYTF,TGTGCCAGCAGTGAAGCGGGGACAGCTAACTATGGCTACACCTTC
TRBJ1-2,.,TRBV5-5,CASSLATLNYGYTF,TGTGCCAGCAGCTTGGCCACGCTTAACTATGGCTACACCTTC
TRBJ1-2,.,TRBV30,CAWSFGDYGYTF,TGTGCCTGGAGTTTTGGGGACTATGGCTACACCTTC
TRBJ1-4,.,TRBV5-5,CASSLGGIDKLFF,TGTGCCAGCAGCTTGGGGGGAATTGACAAACTGTTTTTT
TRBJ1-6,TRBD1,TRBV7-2,CASSPRTGSRSPLHF,TGTGCCAGCAGCCCCCGGACAGGGAGCAGGTCACCCCTCCACTTT
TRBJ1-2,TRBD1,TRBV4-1,CASSHPGLGTGALYNYGYTF,TGCGCCAGCAGCCATCCCGGGCTCGGGACAGGGGCCTTATACAACTATGGCTACACCTTC
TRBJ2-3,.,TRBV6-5,CASSRGLPDLDTQYF,TGTGCCAGCAGTAGGGGACTCCCAGACTTGGATACGCAGTATTTT
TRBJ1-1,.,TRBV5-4,CASSWGVSGEAFF,TGTGCCAGCAGTTGGGGAGTCTCAGGTGAAGCTTTCTTT
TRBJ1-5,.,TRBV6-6,CASSYLGTGENQPQHF,TGTGCCAGCAGTTATCTAGGGACGGGAGAAAATCAGCCCCAGCATTTT
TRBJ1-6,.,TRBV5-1,CASSQHGRNSPLHF,TGCGCCAGCAGCCAACACGGTCGGAATTCACCCCTCCACTTT
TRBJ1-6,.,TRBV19,CASSIDTGARPLHF,TGTGCCAGTAGTATAGATACGGGGGCAAGACCCCTCCACTTT
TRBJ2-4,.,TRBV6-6,CASSYVQAAKNIQYF,TGTGCCAGCAGTTACGTCCAGGCAGCCAAAAACATTCAGTACTTC
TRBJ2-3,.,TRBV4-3,CASSQRTSSSDTQYF,TGCGCCAGCAGCCAAAGGACTTCTAGTTCTGATACGCAGTATTTT
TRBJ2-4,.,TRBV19,CASSIEGRGRAKNIQYF,TGTGCCAGTAGTATAGAGGGGAGGGGGCGCGCCAAAAACATTCAGTACTTC
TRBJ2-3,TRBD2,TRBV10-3,CAISESISGADTQYF,TGTGCCATCAGTGAGTCGATTAGCGGGGCCGATACGCAGTATTTT
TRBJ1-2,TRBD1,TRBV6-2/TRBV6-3,CASSPGTDYGYTF,TGTGCCAGCAGCCCAGGGACAGACTATGGCTACACCTTC
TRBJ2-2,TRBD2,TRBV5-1,CASGPGLNTGELFF,TGCGCCAGCGGACCGGGACTAAACACCGGGGAGCTGTTTTTT
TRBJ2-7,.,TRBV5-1,CASSLDGLDYEQYF,TGCGCCAGCAGCTTGGACGGCTTGGACTACGAGCAGTACTTC
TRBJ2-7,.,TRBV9,CASSVVGSDRHYEQYF,TGTGCCAGCAGCGTAGTAGGTAGCGATAGGCACTACGAGCAGTACTTC